This T cell receptor beta chain was obtained from a study of OX40 agonist ivuxolimab in advanced cancers. Study-level background: The drug used for patients, ivuxolimab, was an agonistic anti-OX40 (CD134) antibody. Administration of intravenous ivuxolimab to patients occurred every 2 weeks at 0.01 to 10 mg/kg.

The V end was cut by 5 bases, the J end by 7 bases, with 17 bases between. The CDR3 spans 14 residues. Germline loops: CDR1 MNHEY, CDR2 SVGAGI. For this clone: The antigen is undetermined.

General observations from the study: Expanded peripheral T cells had an undetermined antigen specificity.

Some clones are missing from TCRdb's copy, which holds only in-frame ones; the method was immunoSEQ multiplex PCR. The data contain just over 20,000 clones, around 76% of them singletons. Sequencing was performed on CD4+ or CD8+ T cells sorted from blood, taken in a trial of the OX40 agonist ivuxolimab. This rearrangement joins TRBV6-5 to TRBJ2-5; no firm D call. The origin of this receptor is an adult with an advanced solid tumor such as melanoma, head and neck, liver or kidney cancer. CDR3 residues: CASSTPGAPGTQYF. CDR3 nucleotides: TGTGCCAGCAGTACCCCAGGAGCCCCGGGGACCCAGTACTTC.